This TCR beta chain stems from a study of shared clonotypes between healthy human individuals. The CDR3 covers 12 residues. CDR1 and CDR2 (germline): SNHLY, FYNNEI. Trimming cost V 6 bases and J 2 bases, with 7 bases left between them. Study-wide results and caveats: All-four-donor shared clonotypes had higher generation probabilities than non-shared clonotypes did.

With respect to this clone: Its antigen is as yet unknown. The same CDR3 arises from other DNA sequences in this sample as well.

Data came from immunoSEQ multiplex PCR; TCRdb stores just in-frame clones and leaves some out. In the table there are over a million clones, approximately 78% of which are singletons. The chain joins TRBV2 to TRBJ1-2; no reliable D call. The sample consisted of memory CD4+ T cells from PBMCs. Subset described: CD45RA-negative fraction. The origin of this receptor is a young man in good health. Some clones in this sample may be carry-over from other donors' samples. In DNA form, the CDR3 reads TGTGCCAGCAGCGGAGGCAACTATGGCTACACCTTC. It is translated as CASSGGNYGYTF.